This record concerns one T cell receptor beta chain sequence. Its specificity is unknown. Libraries were prepared by immunoSEQ multiplex PCR; TCRdb keeps only in-frame clonotypes and omits some of them. This sample carries roughly 82,000 clones, roughly 89% of them seen once, and the ten largest clones take 3.2%. The record originates from a study of glioma-infiltrating T cells after dendritic cell vaccination. Study details: Samples are from glioblastoma patients in Phase I and II dendritic cell vaccine trials.

No glioblastoma patient carried an isocitrate dehydrogenase mutation. The trim removed 1 base at V and 4 bases at J, leaving 4 bases unmatched. Germline V gives CDR1 MNHNS, CDR2 SASEGT. The CDR3 is made up of 15 amino acids. Study-wide points: Higher TCR clonality did not directly relate to longer survival. Complete blood and tumor specimen sets were limited to few patients.

The sequence derives from a human donor with glioblastoma. The chain uses TRBV6-1 and TRBJ1-5; 7 nucleotides align to TRBD1. The source material was blood, sampled before dendritic cell vaccination. The CDR3 bases are TGTGCCAGCAGTGAAGGAAGGACAGGTAATCAGCCCCAGCATTTT. Translated: CASSEGRTGNQPQHF.